This T cell receptor beta chain was captured in a study of T cells in Graves' hyperthyroidism and ophthalmopathy. The wider study: The initial diagnosis was the point when peripheral blood was collected, ahead of any treatment.

RNA transcripts yielded amplified TCR beta CDR3 regions. First-round RT-PCR of the TCR CDR3 relied on the HTBI primer set. TCRdb itself ran the multiplex PCR reads through MiXCR, one entry per CDR3 protein. The sample has around 420,000 distinct CDR3 sequences; approximately 13% are singletons. There are a few counts of this clonotype. A junction end diverges from the germline sequence, so it may reflect a read error. Material for sequencing was blood. The sequence was obtained from a woman aged 18-29 years with Graves' hyperthyroidism.

CDR3 DNA: TGTGCCAGCAGTGCGCCGACTAGCGGGAGGGCCCCCTTATTC. Its translation is CASSAPTSGRAPLF. The V call is TRBV25-1, the J call TRBJ2-7; 14 bases match TRBD2. CDR1 is MGHDK and CDR2 is SYGVNS in the germline V gene. The length of the CDR3 is 14 residues.